These T cell receptor beta chains were read from a single sample in a study of beta chain features in type 1 diabetes. Sequencing used immunoSEQ multiplex PCR; TCRdb keeps in-frame clones, though not all of them. Of 140,000 or so clones in the sample, just over 9% were seen once. Sequencing was done on a sample of central memory CD4+ T cells from blood. All receptors come from a man aged 18 to 30 in good health. CDR3s include the opening cysteine and the closing phenylalanine or tryptophan. The D gene is left open where the match is weak. Size values are once, few and many counts, or a class for expanded clones, and some rows have none.

d_call	v_call	clone_size	j_call	cdr3_aa	cdr3_nt
NA	TRBV6-1	NA	TRBJ1-2	CASSEGPGDSNYGYTF	TGTGCCAGCAGTGAAGGCCCGGGGGATTCTAACTATGGCTACACCTTC
NA	TRBV7-3	NA	TRBJ2-5	CASSLDYQETQYF	TGTGCCAGCAGCTTGGACTATCAAGAGACCCAGTACTTC
TRBD1	TRBV7-9	few	TRBJ1-1	CASSLRETGAGTEAFF	TGTGCCAGCAGCTTGCGGGAGACAGGGGCAGGCACTGAAGCTTTCTTT
TRBD1	TRBV30	few	TRBJ1-1	CAWRQGWSEAFF	TGTGCCTGGAGACAGGGGTGGTCTGAAGCTTTCTTT
TRBD1	TRBV5-4	NA	TRBJ2-5	CASSGTGTAQETQYF	TGTGCCAGCAGCGGTACCGGGACAGCACAAGAGACCCAGTACTTC
NA	TRBV6-6	few	TRBJ1-5	CASSYEGGWSNQPQHF	TGTGCCAGCAGTTACGAGGGAGGGTGGAGCAATCAGCCCCAGCATTTT
NA	TRBV10-3	many	TRBJ1-5	CAISESFTYSNQPQHF	TGTGCCATCAGTGAGTCGTTTACTTATAGCAATCAGCCCCAGCATTTT
TRBD1	TRBV30	NA	TRBJ1-1	CASSDRGGGTEAFF	TGTGCCTCCTCAGACAGGGGAGGTGGCACTGAAGCTTTCTTT
NA	TRBV5-1	few	TRBJ1-2	CASSPDGLNYGYTF	TGCGCCAGCAGCCCGGACGGACTTAACTATGGCTACACCTTC
NA	TRBV29-1	many	TRBJ1-2	CSVSGQNYGYTF	TGCAGCGTTTCCGGACAGAACTATGGCTACACCTTC
NA	TRBV5-1	NA	TRBJ2-7	CASRSGIEQYF	TGCGCCAGCAGGTCCGGGATCGAGCAGTACTTC
NA	TRBV29-1	many	TRBJ1-4	CSVDGEGGEKLFF	TGCAGCGTTGACGGGGAAGGGGGAGAAAAACTGTTTTTT
NA	TRBV18	few	TRBJ1-6	CASHKVGGSWNSPLHF	TGTGCCAGCCATAAGGTGGGAGGGAGTTGGAATTCACCCCTCCACTTT
NA	TRBV28	many	TRBJ1-2	CATGQLYGYTF	TGTGCCACCGGACAGCTCTATGGCTACACCTTC
NA	TRBV5-6	NA	TRBJ2-7	CASSLLGAYEQYF	TGTGCCAGCAGCTTGCTAGGAGCCTACGAGCAGTACTTC
NA	TRBV7-2	few	TRBJ2-5	CASRKGVGETQYF	TGTGCCAGCAGAAAAGGGGTAGGGGAGACCCAGTACTTC
TRBD1	TRBV11-2	NA	TRBJ2-5	CASSSVLRGRRETQYF	TGTGCCAGCAGCTCCGTCCTCAGGGGGCGCCGGGAGACCCAGTACTTC
NA	TRBV21-1	NA	TRBJ1-6	CASSKFSDSPLHF	TGTGCCAGCAGCAAATTCTCCGATTCACCCCTCCACTTT
NA	TRBV29-1	many	TRBJ2-3	CSAQLTDTQYF	TGCAGCGCCCAACTCACAGATACGCAGTATTTT
TRBD1	TRBV10-3	NA	TRBJ1-2	CAIGTGDNYGYTF	TGTGCCATAGGGACAGGGGATAACTATGGCTACACCTTC
TRBD1	TRBV4-3	NA	TRBJ2-7	CASSQETGGGEQYF	TGCGCCAGCAGCCAAGAGACAGGGGGGGGCGAGCAGTACTTC
NA	TRBV30	NA	TRBJ1-3	CAWSVGRGQGTIYF	TGTGCCTGGAGTGTAGGAAGGGGCCAGGGCACCATATATTTT
TRBD2	TRBV4-3	few	TRBJ2-5	CASSQDGGVQYF	TGCGCCAGCAGCCAAGACGGGGGGGTCCAGTACTTC
TRBD2	TRBV4-2	NA	TRBJ2-3	CASSQIAGGTDTQYF	TGTGCCAGCAGCCAAATAGCGGGGGGCACAGATACGCAGTATTTT
NA	TRBV18	few	TRBJ2-5	CASSPSGKTGQETQYF	TGTGCCAGCTCACCAAGCGGCAAAACAGGGCAAGAGACCCAGTACTTC
TRBD1	TRBV11-3	few	TRBJ2-1	CASSSLTGVYNEQFF	TGTGCCAGCAGCTCCTTGACAGGGGTCTACAATGAGCAGTTCTTC
TRBD1	TRBV5-4	few	TRBJ2-3	CASSNRDRASTDTQYF	TGTGCCAGCAGCAACCGGGACAGGGCTAGCACAGATACGCAGTATTTT
TRBD2	TRBV11-2	NA	TRBJ2-2	CASSLSGGRGTGELFF	TGTGCCAGCAGCTTAAGCGGGGGGCGGGGCACCGGGGAGCTGTTTTTT
TRBD2	TRBV5-6	few	TRBJ2-5	CASSSQDWGGETQYF	TGTGCCAGCAGCTCGCAGGACTGGGGGGGAGAGACCCAGTACTTC
NA	TRBV9	NA	TRBJ1-3	CASSVGWQGSGNTIYF	TGTGCCAGCAGCGTAGGGTGGCAGGGGTCTGGAAACACCATATATTTT
TRBD2	TRBV11-2	many	TRBJ2-2	CASTETSATGELFF	TGTGCCAGCACCGAAACTAGCGCGACCGGGGAGCTGTTTTTT
TRBD1	TRBV11-2	NA	TRBJ2-1	CTSSLSLWGQSEQFF	TGTACCAGCAGCTTGTCCCTATGGGGACAGTCTGAGCAGTTCTTC
TRBD1	TRBV6-1	few	TRBJ2-7	CASKGQLSSYEQYF	TGTGCCAGCAAGGGACAGTTAAGCTCCTACGAGCAGTACTTC
TRBD1	TRBV7-2	NA	TRBJ2-2	CASSTMSRTGGTGELFF	TGTGCCAGCAGCACTATGTCAAGGACAGGTGGAACCGGGGAGCTGTTTTTT
TRBD1	TRBV5-6	NA	TRBJ1-5	CASSLASGTGGDHQPQHF	TGTGCCAGCAGCTTGGCCTCCGGGACAGGGGGCGATCATCAGCCCCAGCATTTT
NA	TRBV2	few	TRBJ1-6	CASSGDIGIRSPLHF	TGTGCCAGCAGTGGGGACATCGGCATTAGATCACCCCTCCACTTT
TRBD1	TRBV6-5	NA	TRBJ1-2	CASSPPGTGNYGYTF	TGTGCCAGCAGCCCCCCCGGGACAGGGAACTATGGCTACACCTTC
TRBD2	TRBV27	many	TRBJ2-4	CASSFGGGVMEDIQYF	TGTGCCAGCAGTTTTGGCGGGGGGGTCATGGAAGACATTCAGTACTTC
NA	TRBV28	NA	TRBJ1-5	CARGGLIICNQPQHF	TGTGCCCGCGGCGGTCTGATCATTTGCAATCAGCCCCAGCATTTT
NA	TRBV7-3	NA	TRBJ2-1	CASSLGSRVNRNEQFF	TGTGCCAGCAGCTTAGGGTCCAGGGTCAACCGGAATGAGCAGTTCTTC
TRBD2	TRBV2	few	TRBJ2-3	CASSEGTSADTQYF	TGTGCCAGCAGTGAAGGGACTAGCGCAGATACGCAGTATTTT
TRBD2	TRBV7-2	few	TRBJ2-3	CASSLRLAGQDTQYF	TGTGCCAGCAGCTTACGGCTAGCGGGGCAAGATACGCAGTATTTT
TRBD1	TRBV4-3	NA	TRBJ2-6	CASSIRTGGSGANVLTF	TGCGCCAGCAGCATTCGGACAGGTGGCTCTGGGGCCAACGTCCTGACTTTC
NA	TRBV28	NA	TRBJ1-5	CASSLIGVGDQPQHF	TGTGCCAGCAGTTTAATCGGGGTTGGAGATCAGCCCCAGCATTTT
TRBD1	TRBV18	few	TRBJ1-1	CASSQTLQDRGTEAFF	TGTGCCAGCTCACAAACTTTGCAAGACAGGGGAACTGAAGCTTTCTTT
TRBD1	TRBV9	NA	TRBJ1-2	CASSPTYRGLVYGYTF	TGTGCCAGCAGTCCAACTTACAGGGGGCTGGTCTATGGCTACACCTTC